Each of the 15 T cell receptor beta chains below was sequenced from the same sample in a study of T-cell reconstitution after alpha-beta-depleted transplantation in children. Unique molecular identifiers were used in preparing the TCRbeta library. Each CDR3 protein is one row after TCRdb ran MiXCR on the PCR reads. The repertoire holds under 300,000 distinct CDR3 sequences, with around 10% as singletons. Sequencing was performed on peripheral blood, taken 180 days after TCRalphabeta/CD19-depleted stem cell transplant. These receptor sequences come from a male patient between 2 and 10 years old who had a stem cell transplant for chronic granulomatous disease, so the T cells may come from the graft donor.

This clonotype was counted at least ten times. This rearrangement joins TRBV29-1 to TRBJ2-3; D might be TRBD2 (5 bases). V was cut by 5 bases and J by 1 base, with 19 bases left in between. The CDR3 loop spans 16 amino acids. Per the germline V gene, CDR1 is SQVTM and CDR2 is ANQGSEA. The CDR3 nucleotides read TGCAGCGTTAACCTCCGATCTGGGAGCGGCACAGATACGCAGTATTTT. Translated, it gives CSVNLRSGSGTDTQYF.

This clonotype was recorded at least ten times. The chain links TRBV28 to TRBJ1-6; TRBD1 agrees at 8 bases. The CDR3 length is 14 residues. V lost 5 bases and J lost 9; bases outside the gene matches: 6. In germline, CDR1 is MDHEN, CDR2 SYDVKM. CDR3 sequence: CASSPHRGSSPLHF. CDR3 DNA: TGTGCCAGCAGTCCCCACAGGGGGTCTTCACCCCTCCACTTT.

This clonotype was recorded at least ten times. This chain links TRBV4-1 with TRBJ2-3; D is unclear. This CDR3 contains 16 residues. Germline CDR1 reads MGHRA; CDR2 reads YSYEKL. The V end was cut by 3 bases, the J end by 0 bases, with 13 bases between. CDR3 coding DNA: TGCGCCAGCAGCCACCGGACGGCGGTTAGCACAGATACGCAGTATTTT. It translates to CASSHRTAVSTDTQYF.

This clonotype was seen at least ten times. The chain recombines TRBV5-1 with TRBJ2-5; 10 bases align to TRBD2. Germline V gives CDR1 SGHRS, CDR2 YFSETQ. The CDR3 runs to 16 residues. The V segment lost 4 bases and the J segment 5 bases; nucleotides outside the gene matches: 11. The CDR3 protein is CASSAGLAGGQETQYF. CDR3 nucleotide sequence: TGCGCCAGCAGCGCAGGATTAGCGGGAGGACAGGAGACCCAGTACTTC.

This clonotype has at least ten counts. The genes are TRBV27 and TRBJ2-3, with unresolved D. Trimming removed 6 bases at V and 1 base at J, with 8 bases between. The germline gives CDR1 MNHEY, CDR2 SMNVEV (reference sequence). The CDR3 loop spans 13 amino acids. The CDR3 here is CASSLTRTDTQYF. The CDR3 DNA reads TGTGCCAGCAGCCTGACTCGCACAGATACGCAGTATTTT.

This clonotype was detected ten times or more. The chain has TRBV20-1 and TRBJ1-1, with a tentative D call TRBD1 (6 bases). The germline V and J ends were trimmed by 6 bases and 5 bases, with 10 bases remaining between them. Per germline, CDR1 DFQATT and CDR2 SNEGSKA (reference sequence). The CDR3 length is 11 residues. The CDR3, as DNA: TGCAGTGCGAGCGACAGGACTGAAGCTTTCTTT. It yields the protein CSASDRTEAFF.

In regard to this clonotype: A much larger clone differs from this one at a single base, so this may be a read error. This chain uses TRBV20-1 with TRBJ2-7; D is uncertain. The CDR3 covers 12 residues. Germline V gene lookup returns CDR1 DFQATT and CDR2 SNEGSKA (reference sequence). Trimming shortened V by 5 bases and J by 3 bases, and 11 bases separated the two germline ends. As DNA, the CDR3 is TGCAGTGCTTCCCGACGGATCTACGAGCAGTACTTC. Translated, it gives CSASRRIYEQYF.

Ten or more counts support this clonotype. The V gene is TRBV20-1, the J gene TRBJ2-5; 7 positions match TRBD1. CDR3 length: 14 amino acids. V was pared by 6 bases and J by 7 bases, with 14 bases of the junction left unmatched. Looked up from germline, CDR1 is DFQATT and CDR2 is SNEGSKA (reference sequence). The CDR3 DNA reads as TGCAGTGCCCCGGGACAGACTATCCGCGGGACCCAGTACTTC. The encoded protein is CSAPGQTIRGTQYF.

This clonotype was counted many times. The chain uses TRBV12-3 or TRBV12-4 and TRBJ2-2; D is possibly TRBD1 or TRBD2 (6 bases each). The CDR3 is made up of 19 amino acids. V lost 6 bases to trimming and J lost 4 bases, with 27 bases between them. The chain's CDR3 is CASRQVAFSQGGFTGELFF. Here the CDR3 DNA reads TGTGCCAGCAGACAGGTCGCGTTTTCACAGGGAGGATTCACCGGGGAGCTGTTTTTT.

This clonotype came up many times. This chain joins TRBV12-3 or TRBV12-4 and TRBJ2-3; 10 bases map to TRBD2. Germline trimming cut 5 bases from V and 4 bases from J; bases unmatched to any gene: 12. The CDR3 consists of 17 residues. CDR3 bases: TGTGCCAGCAGTCCAAGGAGGGCTAGCGGGGGTTCAGATACGCAGTATTTT. As protein: CASSPRRASGGSDTQYF.

This clonotype was found once. This may stem from a read error, because a much larger clone lies one nucleotide away. It is likely a read error, because the conserved phenylalanine at the end of the CDR3 is missing. The CDR3 protein is CASSPVSQLDSGNTIYL. The CDR3, as DNA: TGTGCCAGCTCACCGGTATCACAGCTCGACTCTGGAAACACCATATATCTT. V is TRBV18 and J is TRBJ1-3, with no clear D. Germline assignment: CDR1 KGHSH and CDR2 LQKENI. V was trimmed by 3 bases and J by 0 bases, leaving 15 bases between them. CDR3 length: 17 amino acids.

The chain carries TRBV12-3 or TRBV12-4 and TRBJ1-5, with D perhaps TRBD1 (5 bases). Trimming removed 6 bases from V and 4 bases from J, with 16 bases in between. This CDR3 contains 15 residues. The CDR3 DNA follows: TGTGCCAGCAGCCCTACGAGGGGAAGAAATCAGCCCCAGCATTTT. Its protein is CASSPTRGRNQPQHF.

There are many counts of this clonotype. The chain has TRBV12-3 or TRBV12-4 and TRBJ1-5, with D perhaps TRBD1 (6 bases). The CDR3 totals 14 residues. Trimming took 6 bases from V and 6 from J, leaving 15 bases between them. The chain's CDR3 is CASRIGQFGQPQHF. The CDR3 DNA reads TGTGCCAGCAGGATAGGACAGTTTGGTCAGCCCCAGCATTTT.

The table lists this clonotype with many counts. The chain recombines TRBV12-3 or TRBV12-4 with TRBJ2-7; D gene ambiguous. The CDR3 is made up of 14 amino acids. The V gene lost 5 bases and the J gene lost 0 bases, with 11 bases spanning the gap. Here the CDR3 DNA reads TGTGCCAGCAGTCCGGACGCGAGCTCCTACGAGCAGTACTTC. Amino acid sequence: CASSPDASSYEQYF.

The sample holds many counts of this clonotype. This rearrangement joins TRBV5-5 to TRBJ2-2, with 13 bases that match TRBD2. Germline V CDR1 and CDR2: SGHKS, YYEKEE (reference sequence). V dropped 4 bases and J dropped 5; count of bases not matched to a gene: 11. This CDR3 is 18 amino acids long. CDR3 amino acids: CASSGITGTSGVTGELFF. The DNA of the CDR3 is TGTGCCAGCAGCGGGATCACCGGGACTAGCGGGGTAACCGGGGAGCTGTTTTTT.